A single count supports the clone carrying this TCR beta chain. This entry belongs to a study of T cells in Graves' hyperthyroidism and ophthalmopathy. RNA transcripts were the template for amplifying TCR beta CDR3 regions. The HTBI set primed first-round TCR CDR3 RT-PCR. TCRdb processed the multiplex PCR reads anew with MiXCR; each CDR3 protein has one entry. This sample carries 80,000 to 100,000 distinct CDR3 sequences, about 37% of them seen once, and the ten largest clones take roughly 10%. Diagnoses used clinical symptoms, serum thyroxine and TRAb, thyroid ultrasound and orbital computed tomography. Germline assignment: CDR1 MNHNS and CDR2 SASEGT. V was trimmed by 5 bases and J by 10 bases, leaving 17 bases between them. The CDR3 has 13 residues.

The V call is TRBV6-1, the J call TRBJ1-2; D not certain. This TCR was sampled from a woman under 40 with Graves' hyperthyroidism. The sequenced sample was peripheral blood or thyroid tissue (not recorded which). CDR3 protein: CASSLGLAGAYTF. The CDR3 DNA reads TGTGCCAGCAGTCTCGGACTAGCGGGAGCCTACACCTTC.